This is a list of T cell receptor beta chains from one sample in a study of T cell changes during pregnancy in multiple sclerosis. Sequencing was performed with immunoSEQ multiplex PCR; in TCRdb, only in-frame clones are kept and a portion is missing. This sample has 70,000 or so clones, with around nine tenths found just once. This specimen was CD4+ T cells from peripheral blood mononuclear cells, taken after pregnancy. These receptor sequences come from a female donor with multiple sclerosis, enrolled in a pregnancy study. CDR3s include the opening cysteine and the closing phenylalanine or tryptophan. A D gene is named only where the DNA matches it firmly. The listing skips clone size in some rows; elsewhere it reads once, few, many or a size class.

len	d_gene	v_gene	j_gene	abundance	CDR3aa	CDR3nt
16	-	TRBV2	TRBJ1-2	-	CASSEGAWGGNYGYTF	TGTGCCAGCAGTGAAGGTGCATGGGGGGGCAACTATGGCTACACCTTC
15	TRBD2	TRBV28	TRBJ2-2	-	CASSHSGRPTGELFF	TGTGCCAGCAGTCATAGCGGGAGGCCCACCGGGGAGCTGTTTTTT
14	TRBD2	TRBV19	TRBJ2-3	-	CASSIGQTSGKQYF	TGTGCCAGTAGTATTGGCCAGACTAGCGGGAAGCAGTATTTT
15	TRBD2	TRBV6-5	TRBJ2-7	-	CASRLAGTPTYEQYF	TGTGCCAGCAGACTAGCGGGGACCCCCACCTACGAGCAGTACTTC
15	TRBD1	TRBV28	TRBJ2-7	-	CASSLSGTGPYEQYF	TGTGCCAGCAGTTTATCCGGGACAGGGCCCTACGAGCAGTACTTC
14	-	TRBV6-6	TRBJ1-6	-	CASRIPGERSPLHF	TGTGCCAGCAGGATCCCAGGGGAAAGGTCACCCCTCCACTTT
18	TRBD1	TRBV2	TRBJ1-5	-	CASSGQLIDRDSNQPQHF	TGTGCCAGCAGTGGCCAGTTAATCGACAGGGATAGCAATCAGCCCCAGCATTTT
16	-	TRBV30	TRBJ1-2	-	CAWSRVGRPSNYGYTF	TGTGCCTGGAGTCGGGTAGGCAGACCTTCTAACTATGGCTACACCTTC
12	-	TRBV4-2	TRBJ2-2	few	CASSLRSGELFF	TGTGCCAGCAGCCTACGGAGTGGGGAGCTGTTTTTT
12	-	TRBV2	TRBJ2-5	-	CASSLAVETQYF	TGTGCCAGCAGTTTAGCCGTTGAGACCCAGTACTTC
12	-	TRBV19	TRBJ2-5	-	CASSTRGETQYF	TGTGCCAGTAGTACCAGGGGAGAGACCCAGTACTTC
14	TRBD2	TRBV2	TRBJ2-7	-	CASSYSGRRDEQYF	TGTGCCAGCAGTTATAGCGGGAGACGGGACGAGCAGTACTTC
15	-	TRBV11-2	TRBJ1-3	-	CASSFRGGSGNTIYF	TGTGCCAGCAGCTTCCGCGGCGGCTCTGGAAACACCATATATTTT
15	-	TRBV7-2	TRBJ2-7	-	CASSLSNRESYEQYF	TGTGCCAGCAGCTTATCAAACAGGGAATCCTACGAGCAGTACTTC
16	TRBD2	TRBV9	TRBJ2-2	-	CASSVGTSGNTGELFF	TGTGCCAGCAGCGTAGGGACTAGCGGGAACACCGGGGAGCTGTTTTTT
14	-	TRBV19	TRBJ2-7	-	CASSIDLGTGEQYF	TGTGCCAGTAGTATAGATCTAGGTACCGGCGAGCAGTACTTC
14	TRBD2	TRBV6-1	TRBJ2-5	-	CASRRGEGSETQYF	TGTGCCAGCCGGCGGGGGGAGGGATCGGAGACCCAGTACTTC